In this sample, the clone carrying this T cell receptor beta chain turned up a few times. Its specificity is not known. This sample is drawn from a study of CD8 T cells in ankylosing spondylitis. V gave up 10 bases and J gave up 6 bases; unmatched junction bases: 16. This CDR3 comprises 15 residues. Germline lookup yields CDR1 MNHEY and CDR2 SMNVEV (reference sequence). General study results and limits: A TCR beta motif made of several highly homologous variants seemed typical of ankylosing spondylitis blood.

One entry per CDR3 protein, called by TCRdb with MiXCR from the 5' RACE reads. The sample yields around 100,000 distinct CDR3 sequences, roughly 8.5% seen once. This chain uses TRBV27 with TRBJ2-3; 7 nucleotides agree with TRBD2. Sample: blood, either unsorted or a sorted T cell fraction (not recorded which). This receptor was obtained from a male donor with ankylosing spondylitis. For the CDR3, the DNA is TGTGCCACCATCACCCGGGCAGGGAGGGGCGATACGCAGTATTTT. It translates to CATITRAGRGDTQYF.